This T cell receptor (beta chain) was captured by sequencing in a study of T cells after yellow fever vaccination. After removal of 4 bases from V and 4 bases from J, the junction contained 2 bases not matched to a gene. The germline V gene encodes CDR1 SEHNR and CDR2 FQNEAQ (reference sequence). The CDR3 has 15 residues. MiXCR, run by TCRdb on the 5' RACE reads, gives a single entry per CDR3 protein. Among a few hundred thousand distinct CDR3 sequences listed, under 9% were seen once. The sequencing here drew on CD4+ T cells sorted from PBMCs, taken 5 days after the yellow fever booster vaccination. The genes are TRBV7-9 and TRBJ2-1; 12 bases are a match to TRBD2. The clonotype comes from a man younger than 35 who received the YFV17D yellow fever vaccine. DNA for the CDR3: TGTGCCAGCAGCTCGACTAGCGGGAGTTACAATGAGCAGTTCTTC. It yields the protein CASSSTSGSYNEQFF.